Described below is a single T cell receptor beta chain sequence and its context. Other DNA sequences in the sample encode the same CDR3. This specimen belongs to a study of shared clonotypes between healthy human individuals. Profiled with immunoSEQ multiplex PCR; TCRdb holds only in-frame clones, not every one. Of a few million clones listed, 95% are singletons. What was sequenced was naive CD4+ T cells sorted from blood. Subset given: CD45RA+ positively selected. The sequence was collected from a man aged 18 to 30 in good health.

CDR3 coding DNA: TGTGCCAGCAGTTGGCGGGGCCAAGAGACCCAGTACTTC. Its protein is CASSWRGQETQYF. The chain is built from TRBV27 and TRBJ2-5; D may be TRBD2 (6 bases). CDR1 and CDR2 from the germline V gene are MNHEY and SMNVEV (reference sequence). With 4 bases removed from V and 1 base from J, the gap between germline ends came to 7 bases. The CDR3 has 13 residues.